A single sample is the source of the 14 T cell receptor beta chains below, sequenced in a study of T cells expressing NK-cell markers. For each CDR3 protein, TCRdb gives one entry from its re-call of the 5' RACE reads, without DNA. The sample's table shows about 460,000 distinct CDR3 sequences. Sequences were obtained from blood T cells: a sorted CD56 or NKG2C T cell subset, CD4+ or CD8+ T cells, or bulk PBMC T cells (not recorded which). These TCRs come from a woman aged 50 to 60 in good health.

The V and J genes are TRBV24-1 and TRBJ2-1; without DNA, the TCRdb call of TRBD1 cannot be checked. CDR3 length: 15 residues. The V gene's germline CDR1 is KGHDR and CDR2 SFDVKD. CDR3 residues: CATRRGGTSYNEQFF.

This sequence joins TRBV5-1 and TRBJ2-1; TCRdb's assignment of TRBD2 cannot be checked, as there is no DNA. Germline V lookup: CDR1 SGHRS, CDR2 YFSETQ. This CDR3 is built from 14 residues. CDR3 residues: CASSPRLAVREQFF.

The V gene is TRBV27, the J gene TRBJ1-6; the TCRdb call, TRBD1, lacks DNA for checking. CDR1 is MNHEY and CDR2 is SMNVEV in the germline V gene (reference sequence). This CDR3 contains 15 residues. This chain's CDR3 is CASSWGRDRNSPLHF.

The chain couples TRBV5-5 to TRBJ1-2. The germline V gene encodes CDR1 SGHKS and CDR2 YYEKEE (reference sequence). The CDR3 is made up of 14 amino acids. The CDR3 sequence is CASSLGGLHYGYTF.

V gene TRBV29-1 combines with J gene TRBJ2-7; TCRdb designates TRBD1, a call that cannot be tested without DNA. The CDR3 sequence is 13 residues long. Germline lookup yields CDR1 SQVTM and CDR2 ANQGSEA. The CDR3 protein is CSAILPGAGEQYF.

This chain links TRBV10-3 with TRBJ2-7. Per germline, CDR1 ENHRY and CDR2 SYGVKD. This CDR3 has 13 amino acids. This CDR3 is CAISEGPRMEQYF.

The rearrangement links TRBV6-1 to TRBJ2-1; the TRBD1 assignment by TCRdb is unverifiable without DNA. This CDR3 spans 15 amino acids. Germline CDR1 reads MNHNS; CDR2 reads SASEGT. CDR3 sequence: CASSTPRGPYNEQFF.

CDR3 loop: CASSGVPSGTYEQYF. The chain employs TRBV7-2 and TRBJ2-7; TCRdb's assignment of TRBD2 cannot be checked, as there is no DNA. This CDR3 is 15 amino acids long. CDR1 is SGHTA, CDR2 FQGNSA, per germline.

V usage is TRBV6-1 and J usage is TRBJ1-1; TCRdb names TRBD1, which stays unverified in the absence of DNA. CDR1 and CDR2 from the germline V gene are MNHNS and SASEGT. The CDR3 is 16 residues long. This chain's CDR3 is CASSAGTGAGNTEAFF.

The chain recombines TRBV10-1 with TRBJ2-3; TCRdb's D call of TRBD2 is untestable without DNA. There are 15 residues in the CDR3. Germline loops: CDR1 WNHNN, CDR2 SYGVQD (reference sequence). CDR3 protein: CASSENDGGADTQYF.

The chain joins TRBV10-3 to TRBJ2-7. The length of the CDR3 is 11 residues. CDR1 ENHRY and CDR2 SYGVKD come from the germline V gene. The CDR3 loop is CATKTTYEQYF.

The chain employs TRBV6-6 and TRBJ1-5; TCRdb calls TRBD1, which cannot be checked without DNA. CDR1 and CDR2 (germline): MNHNY, SVGAGI (reference sequence). The CDR3 sequence is 14 residues long. The CDR3 region is CASRKNEGGQPQHF.

CDR3 sequence: CASTRTGGIVTGELFF. The chain combines TRBV12-3 or TRBV12-4 with TRBJ2-2; checking the TCRdb D call of TRBD1 is not possible without DNA. The CDR3 loop spans 16 amino acids.

This sequence joins TRBV20-1 and TRBJ2-2; without DNA, the TCRdb call of TRBD1 cannot be checked. The CDR3 spans 17 residues. Germline CDR1 reads DFQATT; CDR2 reads SNEGSKA (reference sequence). CDR3 in amino acids: CSARATPRSANTGELFF.